This is a list of T cell receptor beta chains from one sample in a study of cytomegalovirus exposure and HLA in healthy donors. Assay used: immunoSEQ multiplex PCR; TCRdb lists only in-frame clones, some missing. Among under 95,000 clones listed, approximately 94% were seen once. Material: PBMCs. The receptors derive from a young woman in good health and CMV-seropositive. Both conserved end residues are part of each CDR3. The D gene is left open where the match is weak.

d_gene: -; v_gene: TRBV4-1; j_gene: TRBJ1-4; CDR3aa: CASSQVDRLNEKLFF; CDR3nt: TGCGCCAGCAGCCAAGTCGACAGACTTAATGAAAAACTGTTTTTT
d_gene: -; v_gene: TRBV9; j_gene: TRBJ2-3; CDR3aa: CASSVGPGSRTQYF; CDR3nt: TGTGCCAGCAGCGTAGGACCGGGGTCTCGCACGCAGTATTTT
d_gene: -; v_gene: TRBV1; j_gene: TRBJ2-1; CDR3aa: CTSSQDLSEAGGPYNEQFF; CDR3nt: TGCACCAGCAGCCAAGATTTGTCGGAAGCGGGAGGACCCTACAATGAGCAGTTCTTC
d_gene: TRBD1; v_gene: TRBV28; j_gene: TRBJ1-3; CDR3aa: CASSDVPGTAGNTIYF; CDR3nt: TGTGCCAGCAGTGACGTACCTGGGACAGCTGGAAACACCATATATTTT
d_gene: TRBD1; v_gene: TRBV5-1; j_gene: TRBJ2-7; CDR3aa: CASSPGQSYYEQYF; CDR3nt: TGCGCCAGCAGCCCGGGACAGTCATACTACGAGCAGTACTTC
d_gene: -; v_gene: TRBV7-8; j_gene: TRBJ1-2; CDR3aa: CASSFDLQSENYGYTF; CDR3nt: TGTGCCAGCAGCTTTGATCTCCAGAGCGAGAACTATGGCTACACCTTC
d_gene: -; v_gene: TRBV7-9; j_gene: TRBJ2-3; CDR3aa: CASSGSRSVLDTQYF; CDR3nt: TGTGCCAGCAGCGGATCTAGGTCTGTCTTAGATACGCAGTATTTT
d_gene: -; v_gene: TRBV11-2; j_gene: TRBJ1-1; CDR3aa: CASSPIEGRGTEAFF; CDR3nt: TGTGCCAGCAGCCCCATTGAGGGGCGGGGCACTGAAGCTTTCTTT
d_gene: TRBD2; v_gene: TRBV19; j_gene: TRBJ2-7; CDR3aa: CASSMLSGRSEQYF; CDR3nt: TGTGCCAGTAGTATGCTCAGCGGGAGGTCAGAGCAGTACTTC
d_gene: -; v_gene: TRBV27; j_gene: TRBJ2-7; CDR3aa: CASRPPSQGHEQYF; CDR3nt: TGTGCCAGCAGGCCACCCTCACAGGGTCACGAGCAGTACTTC
d_gene: -; v_gene: TRBV6-6; j_gene: TRBJ1-2; CDR3aa: CASLADRAYGYTF; CDR3nt: TGTGCCAGCCTGGCGGACAGAGCGTATGGCTACACCTTC
d_gene: -; v_gene: TRBV19; j_gene: TRBJ1-1; CDR3aa: CASSIDPGMNTEAFF; CDR3nt: TGTGCCAGTAGTATCGATCCGGGAATGAACACTGAAGCTTTCTTT
d_gene: TRBD1; v_gene: TRBV6-6; j_gene: TRBJ2-7; CDR3aa: CASSSPAGTGEQYF; CDR3nt: TGTGCCAGCAGCTCCCCCGCCGGGACAGGTGAGCAGTACTTC